This TCR beta chain appears in the sequencing data of a study of cytomegalovirus exposure and HLA in healthy donors. Study-wide findings and caveats: In a later analysis, a missense DCLRE1C variant was linked to TCR beta V- and J-gene trimming. It was shown in a later analysis that HLA-associated TCR beta chains were more clonally expanded than other, equally common chains.

The study ran its PCR with 60 Vbeta and 13 Jbeta primers. Profiling relied on immunoSEQ multiplex PCR, and the TCRdb table lists in-frame clones only, not all of them. In the table there are 110,000 or so clones, 80% to 85% of which are singletons. As regards this clone: What it binds is unknown.

The sequenced material came from PBMCs. The origin of this receptor is a middle-aged woman in good health and CMV-seronegative.

Written as DNA, the CDR3 is TGTGCCATCACAGGGACTAGCGGGGGTTCCAAAAACATTCAGTACTTC. Translation gives CAITGTSGGSKNIQYF. This rearrangement joins TRBV10-3 to TRBJ2-4; 14 bases fit TRBD2. CDR1 and CDR2 from the germline V gene are ENHRY and SYGVKD. J was trimmed by 2 bases and V by 7 bases; bases with no gene match: 4. The CDR3 length is 16 residues.